Described below is a single T cell receptor (beta chain) sequence and its context. The antigen is not known. TCRdb analysed the reads with MiXCR anew, one entry per CDR3 protein. The sample records fewer than 300,000 distinct CDR3 sequences, about 26% being singletons. These data originate in a study of T cell repertoires in cytomegalovirus infection. The germline V gene has CDR1 KGHSH and CDR2 LQKENI. This CDR3 is built from 19 residues. The V gene end was trimmed by 6 bases and the J gene end by 4 bases; junction bases not matched to a gene: 21. Whole-study findings and limits: HLA-C-restricted, CMV-specific TCR beta clonotypes were dominant ex vivo. People with CMV and the relevant HLA were identified by cumulative public TCR beta family frequency.

This receptor was obtained from a human donor in good health (CMV status not recorded). Some clones in this sample may be carry-over from other donors' samples. The sample taken for sequencing was PBMCs. V is TRBV18 and J is TRBJ2-5, with 9 bases identical to TRBD1. In DNA form, the CDR3 reads TGTGCCAGCTCGCAACGGGACAGGGACCTCCTGTATCTGCGAGAGACCCAGTACTTC. Its translation: CASSQRDRDLLYLRETQYF.